Below, 22 T cell receptor beta chains from the same sample are listed, as sequenced in a study of blood T cell repertoires in COVID-19. Only in-frame clones appear in the TCRdb table, and some are missing; sequencing was by immunoSEQ multiplex PCR. Here the sample spans 90,000 to 120,000 clones, around 83% being singletons. Sequences were obtained from peripheral blood. These receptors originate from a man in his sixties or seventies with acute or convalescent COVID-19.

The V and J genes are TRBV27 and TRBJ1-4; D possibly corresponds to TRBD1 (5 bases). Between the trimmed V and J ends, which lost 5 bases and 5 bases, there was a span of 15 bases. The CDR3 has 15 residues. Per germline, CDR1 MNHEY and CDR2 SMNVEV (reference sequence). CDR3 region: CASSTRGRWNEKLFF. The DNA for the CDR3 is TGTGCCAGCAGTACGCGGGGGAGGTGGAATGAAAAACTGTTTTTT. The full variable domain, rest sourced from reference TRBV27 and TRBJ1-4, is EAQVTQNPRYLITVTGKKLTVTCSQNMNHEYMSWYRQDPGLGLRQIYYSMNVEVTDKGDVPEGYKVSRKEKRNFPLILESPSPNQTSLYFCASSTRGRWNEKLFFGSGTQLSVL.

The chain carries TRBV7-6 and TRBJ2-1; 7 bases align to TRBD2. This CDR3 comprises 16 residues. In germline, CDR1 is SGHVS, CDR2 FNYEAQ. Losses at the gene ends were 6 bases for V and 3 bases for J; bases not matched to a gene: 11. The CDR3 DNA reads TGTGCCAGCAGTAAGAGGGACGGGGGGTTCTACAATGAGCAGTTCTTC. This codes for CASSKRDGGFYNEQFF.

This clone was observed a single time. The chain's CDR3 is CSGDTGGVKTQYF. CDR3 nucleotide sequence: TGCAGCGGGGACACCGGTGGGGTAAAGACCCAGTACTTC. The chain joins TRBV29-1 to TRBJ2-5, with a tentative D call TRBD1 (6 bases). The CDR3 runs to 13 residues. Germline lookup yields CDR1 SQVTM and CDR2 ANQGSEA. The V gene lost 7 bases and the J gene lost 6 bases, with 18 bases spanning the gap.

The V gene is TRBV2, the J gene TRBJ2-5; TRBD2 matches at 13 bases. The germline gives CDR1 SNHLY, CDR2 FYNNEI. CDR3 length: 15 residues. V gave up 6 bases and J gave up 4 bases; unmatched junction bases: 5. The CDR3 sequence: CASRRLAGGGETQYF. In nucleotides, the CDR3 is TGTGCCAGCAGGCGACTAGCGGGGGGTGGAGAGACCCAGTACTTC.

The chain recombines TRBV7-9 with TRBJ2-7, with D possibly TRBD2 on 6 matching bases. The CDR3 extends over 14 amino acids. The V gene's germline CDR1 is SEHNR and CDR2 FQNEAQ (reference sequence). V lost 5 bases and J lost 5, with 16 bases in between. The DNA for the CDR3 is TGTGCCAGCAGCCTTAGCGGCCCCGGGGACGAGCAGTACTTC. Translation: CASSLSGPGDEQYF. Full variable domain (missing parts from reference TRBV7-9 and TRBJ2-7): DTGVSQNPRHKITKRGQNVTFRCDPISEHNRLYWYRQTLGQGPEFLTYFQNEAQLEKSRLLSDRFSAERPKGSFSTLEIQRTEQGDSAMYLCASSLSGPGDEQYFGPGTRLTVT.

The chain uses TRBV5-1 and TRBJ2-6; D might be TRBD1 (5 bases). The CDR3 contains 17 residues. CDR1 is SGHRS, CDR2 YFSETQ, per germline. V was trimmed by 1 base and J by 0 bases, leaving 11 bases between them. CDR3 bases: TGCGCCAGCAGCTTGTGGCAGGGCGCCTCTGGGGCCAACGTCCTGACTTTC. It is translated as CASSLWQGASGANVLTF.

The CDR3 nucleotides are TGTGCCAGCAGCCGATTGGAGGGAGCGGGGTATGGCTACACCTTC. Translating gives CASSRLEGAGYGYTF. This rearrangement joins TRBV3-1 (or the pseudogene TRBV3-2) to TRBJ1-2; D gene ambiguous. This CDR3 is built from 15 residues. Trimming took off 4 bases at V and 5 bases at J, with 17 bases between the two ends. Per germline, CDR1 LGHDT and CDR2 YNNKEL (reference sequence).

The chain carries TRBV3-1 (or the pseudogene TRBV3-2) and TRBJ2-5; 7 positions agree with TRBD2. After removal of 3 bases from V and 5 bases from J, the junction contained 3 bases not matched to a gene. The CDR3 totals 13 residues. Germline CDR1 LGHDT, CDR2 YNNKEL (reference sequence). The CDR3 DNA is TGTGCCAGCAGCCATGGGGGAGGGGAGACCCAGTACTTC. It specifies CASSHGGGETQYF.

V and J are TRBV19 and TRBJ1-5, with D unresolved. Germline V lookup: CDR1 LNHDA, CDR2 SQIVND (reference sequence). This CDR3 is built from 13 residues. Trimming took off 3 bases at V and 6 bases at J, with 9 bases between the two ends. CDR3 sequence: CASSISVIQPQHF. The CDR3 coding sequence is TGTGCCAGTAGTATTTCGGTAATTCAGCCCCAGCATTTT.

The V and J genes are TRBV4-3 and TRBJ2-1, with 8 nucleotides matching TRBD1. This CDR3 comprises 17 residues. V lost 0 bases and J lost 7; bases outside the gene matches: 11. Germline CDR1 and CDR2: LGHNA and YSLEER. CDR3 region: CASSQDRWAGGKNEQFF. CDR3 nucleotide sequence: TGCGCCAGCAGCCAAGATCGTTGGGCAGGGGGCAAAAATGAGCAGTTCTTC.

The chain combines TRBV7-3 with TRBJ2-3; no clear D gene. CDR1 is SGHTA, CDR2 FQGTGA, per germline. CDR3 length equals 13 residues. Trimming shortened V by 0 bases and J by 2 bases, and 3 bases separated the two germline ends. This CDR3 reads CASSLTNTDTQYF. DNA for the CDR3: TGTGCCAGCAGCTTAACTAACACAGATACGCAGTATTTT.

The chain employs TRBV10-2 and TRBJ2-2; TRBD1 is a possible D gene (6 bases). The CDR3 is 14 residues long. The V end was cut by 10 bases, the J end by 5 bases, with 17 bases between. Germline CDR1 and CDR2: WSHSY and SAAADI. The DNA for the CDR3 is TGCGCCACCTCGCCACAGGGTTGGACCGGGGAGCTGTTTTTT. This gives the protein CATSPQGWTGELFF.

The chain employs TRBV25-1 and TRBJ2-7; tentatively, D is TRBD1 (6 bases). From germline, CDR1 is MGHDK and CDR2 SYGVNS. With 4 bases removed from V and 6 bases from J, the gap between germline ends came to 13 bases. This CDR3 spans 13 amino acids. CDR3 amino acids: CASSAQYRAEQYF. The CDR3 bases are TGTGCCAGCAGTGCACAATACAGGGCCGAGCAGTACTTC.

The chain combines TRBV5-1 with TRBJ2-5; the D gene is possibly TRBD2 (6 bases). In germline, CDR1 is SGHRS, CDR2 YFSETQ. The ends were cut back, 6 bases at V and 0 bases at J, with 12 bases in the middle. CDR3 length equals 14 residues. In nucleotides, the CDR3 is TGCGCCAGCAATGCCGGAGGGAACCAAGAGACCCAGTACTTC. This gives the protein CASNAGGNQETQYF.

The CDR3 coding sequence is TGCGCCAGCAGCTCGCAACAGGGTGAGCAGTTCTTC. It specifies CASSSQQGEQFF. The rearrangement links TRBV5-1 to TRBJ2-1; a weak D match, TRBD1 (6 bases). CDR1 is SGHRS, CDR2 YFSETQ, per germline. This CDR3 comprises 12 residues. The ends were cut back, 3 bases at V and 9 bases at J, with 10 bases in the middle.

The V gene is TRBV5-1, the J gene TRBJ2-1, with 7 bases fitting TRBD1. The junction had 13 bases not matched to a gene; V was cut back by 7 bases and J by 6 bases. The CDR3 spans 15 residues. Germline CDR1 and CDR2: SGHRS and YFSETQ. The CDR3: CASRLGQGESNEQFF. The DNA for the CDR3 is TGCGCCAGCCGTCTCGGGCAGGGGGAATCCAATGAGCAGTTCTTC.

The rearrangement uses TRBV10-3 and TRBJ2-7, with D perhaps matching TRBD1 (5 bases). V was trimmed by 10 bases and J by 5 bases, leaving 18 bases between them. The CDR3 is 13 residues long. Per the germline V gene, CDR1 is ENHRY and CDR2 is SYGVKD. The CDR3 nucleotides are TGTGCCACCACCACAGGATCTAACCACGAGCAGTACTTC. Amino acids: CATTTGSNHEQYF.

CDR3 loop: CASSLGFGGSLSAAFF. The DNA of the CDR3 is TGTGCCAGCAGCTTAGGATTCGGGGGGAGTTTGTCGGCAGCTTTCTTT. J is TRBJ1-1 and V is TRBV7-8; tentative D call: TRBD1 (5 bases). Trimming pared 1 base from V and 10 bases from J, leaving 22 bases between. The CDR3 totals 16 residues. Per the germline V gene, CDR1 is SGHVS and CDR2 is FQNEAQ. The variable domain in full, with the rest retrieved from reference TRBV7-8 and TRBJ1-1, is GAGVSQSPRYKVAKRGQDVALRCDPISGHVSLFWYQQALGQGPEFLTYFQNEAQLDKSGLPSDRFFAERPEGSVSTLKIQRTQQEDSAVYLCASSLGFGGSLSAAFFGQGTRLTVV.

The chain combines TRBV19 with TRBJ1-5; perhaps TRBD1 as D (6 bases). With 4 bases removed from V and 6 bases from J, the gap between germline ends came to 13 bases. CDR1 and CDR2 (germline): LNHDA, SQIVND (reference sequence). This CDR3 comprises 14 residues. The CDR3 coding sequence is TGTGCCAGTAGTAAGGGCAGGGGCGGTCAGCCCCAGCATTTT. Its translation is CASSKGRGGQPQHF.

The V gene is TRBV5-1, the J gene TRBJ1-1; 8 nucleotides agree with TRBD1. After removal of 7 bases from V and 7 bases from J, the junction contained 12 bases not matched to a gene. Germline loops: CDR1 SGHRS, CDR2 YFSETQ. This CDR3 has 14 amino acids. The CDR3 DNA is TGCGCCAGCTATTTCCCGGGACAGGCGAATGAAGCTTTCTTT. This gives the protein CASYFPGQANEAFF.

The chain has TRBV3-1 (or the pseudogene TRBV3-2) and TRBJ1-2; no firm D call. The CDR3 loop spans 14 amino acids. The germline CDR1 and CDR2 sequences are LGHDT and YNNKEL (reference sequence). The V gene lost 0 bases and the J gene lost 0 bases, with 5 bases spanning the gap. The CDR3 spells CASSQDLTNYGYTF. In DNA, the CDR3 is TGTGCCAGCAGCCAAGATTTAACTAACTATGGCTACACCTTC.

The chain links TRBV11-2 to TRBJ1-2; D gene unclear. CDR3 length: 13 residues. In germline, CDR1 is SGHAT, CDR2 FQNNGV. Trimming shortened V by 0 bases and J by 2 bases, and 4 bases separated the two germline ends. The CDR3 DNA sequence: TGTGCCAGCAGCTTAGATAGCAACTATGGCTACACCTTC. Its translation: CASSLDSNYGYTF.